What follows describes a single T cell receptor beta chain. Its antigen is still unknown. The germline gene is not matched at one end of the junction; a read error may be the cause. This sample's RNA came from whole unsorted tissue. Three rounds of nested PCR, following a modified ARM-PCR protocol, produced the TCRbeta library. TCRdb used MiXCR to reprocess the multiplex PCR reads, holding one entry per CDR3 protein. The sample has 200,000 or so distinct CDR3 sequences; around 70% are singletons. This entry is derived from a study of tumor and adjacent non-tumor tissue in lung cancer. Study context: The cohort had 12 to 13 adenocarcinoma, a couple of squamous cell and 1 small cell patients.

Study results and limitations: TCR diversity was significantly greater in tumor than normal lung tissue.

The CDR3 runs 17 residues. The germline gives CDR1 SGHNT, CDR2 YENEEA. Sequencing input: lung tumor tissue. The origin of this receptor is a man aged 60-69 years with non-small cell lung cancer. This chain links TRBV11-3 with TRBJ2-1; 11 bases align to TRBD2. The chain's CDR3 is CACSCLAGGATYNEQLF. CDR3 DNA sequence: TGTGCCTGCAGCTGCCTAGCGGGGGGCGCTACCTACAATGAGCAGCTCTTC. Based on the CDR3 plus reference TRBV11-3 and TRBJ2-1, the full variable domain is EAGVVQSPRYKIIEKKQPVAFWCNPISGHNTLYWYLQNLGQGPELLIRYENEEAVDDSQLPKDRFSAERLKGVDSTLKIQPAELGDSAVYLCACSCLAGGATYNEQLFGPGTRLTVL.